This T cell receptor (beta chain) was sequenced during a study of spatial heterogeneity in lung cancer. Whole-study findings and limits: Ubiquitous expanded tumor TCRs surfaced in blood more at resection than they did at follow-up.

TCRdb ran MiXCR on the 5' RACE reads and lists one entry per CDR3 protein. The repertoire holds about 44,000 distinct CDR3 sequences, roughly 13% seen once, with about 60% in the top ten. Specified time point: sample taken at primary tumor resection. Samples were donated by 72 untreated early-stage non-small cell lung cancer patients. This CDR3 is built from 13 residues. Trimming took off 7 bases at V and 1 base at J, with 10 bases between the two ends. CDR1 is ENHRY, CDR2 SYGVKD, per germline. This clonotype was counted a few times. What it recognizes is unknown. This sequence joins TRBV10-3 and TRBJ2-5; D is perhaps TRBD2 (6 bases). The starting material was PBMCs, obtained at surgery. The source of this sequence is a male donor with early-stage non-small cell lung cancer. The CDR3 bases are TGTGCCATCATGGGCGGGACCCAAGAGACCCAGTACTTC. Amino acids: CAIMGGTQETQYF.